This entry lists 25 T cell receptor beta chains sequenced from one sample in a study of blood T cell repertoires in COVID-19. The assay was immunoSEQ multiplex PCR, and TCRdb's table has in-frame clones only and misses some. The table lists tens of thousands of clones, more than 80% of them singletons. Material: peripheral blood. The receptor set was obtained from a man of 80 years or more with COVID-19, enrolled during active disease.

This clone was detected only a few times. This sequence joins TRBV19 and TRBJ1-5; tentatively, D is TRBD1 (5 bases). Trimming removed 3 bases from V and 4 bases from J, with 22 bases in between. The CDR3 is made up of 18 amino acids. Germline assignment: CDR1 LNHDA and CDR2 SQIVND (reference sequence). Here the CDR3 reads CASSIGIGRGAVNQPQHF. The CDR3 bases are TGTGCCAGTAGTATCGGGATCGGGAGGGGAGCTGTGAATCAGCCCCAGCATTTT.

The gene calls are TRBV3-1 (or the pseudogene TRBV3-2) and TRBJ1-3; the D gene is possibly TRBD1 (6 bases). With 6 bases removed from V and 0 bases from J, the gap between germline ends came to 15 bases. This CDR3 comprises 16 residues. Germline V gene lookup returns CDR1 LGHDT and CDR2 YNNKEL (reference sequence). The CDR3 protein is CASSLGGATSGNTIYF. In DNA form, the CDR3 reads TGTGCCAGCAGTCTAGGGGGGGCCACCTCTGGAAACACCATATATTTT.

This chain joins TRBV5-1 and TRBJ1-6; 9 bases map to TRBD1. J gave up 10 bases and V 4 bases, and 15 bases lay outside the gene matches. CDR3 size: 17 residues. Germline V lookup: CDR1 SGHRS, CDR2 YFSETQ. DNA for the CDR3: TGCGCCAGCAGCCCCGGGACAGGGAAGTTGGCCGGATCACCCCTCCACTTT. Encoded protein: CASSPGTGKLAGSPLHF.

J is TRBJ2-3 and V is TRBV6-2 or TRBV6-3, with TRBD2 as a possible D gene (6 bases). Per the germline V gene, CDR1 is MNHEY and CDR2 is SVGEGT. The CDR3 contains 15 residues. The ends were cut back, 2 bases at V and 3 bases at J, with 12 bases in the middle. The CDR3 sequence is CASSYRAGRTDTQYF. The CDR3 DNA sequence: TGTGCCAGCAGTTACCGGGCGGGGAGGACAGATACGCAGTATTTT.

The rearrangement links TRBV9 to TRBJ2-7; 8 nucleotides align to TRBD1. This CDR3 comprises 13 residues. V lost 4 bases and J lost 9; bases outside the gene matches: 9. Germline CDR1 is SGDLS and CDR2 is YYNGEE. This CDR3 reads CASSQLDRERQYF. The CDR3 nucleotides are TGTGCCAGCAGCCAATTGGACAGGGAGAGGCAGTACTTC.

The rearrangement links TRBV19 to TRBJ1-1, with 8 positions matching TRBD1. The CDR3 totals 14 residues. Germline CDR1 LNHDA, CDR2 SQIVND (reference sequence). V gave up 6 bases and J gave up 4 bases; unmatched junction bases: 7. CDR3 nucleotides: TGTGCCAGTAGGGAGGACAGGGAGGGCACTGAAGCTTTCTTT. It translates to CASREDREGTEAFF. Full variable domain (rest looked up from reference TRBV19 and TRBJ1-1): DGGITQSPKYLFRKEGQNVTLSCEQNLNHDAMYWYRQDPGQGLRLIYYSQIVNDFQKGDIAEGYSVSREKKESFPLTVTSAQKNPTAFYLCASREDREGTEAFFGQGTRLTVV.

V usage is TRBV3-1 (or the pseudogene TRBV3-2) and J usage is TRBJ1-2; TRBD1 matches 8 bases. Per the germline V gene, CDR1 is LGHDT and CDR2 is YNNKEL (reference sequence). The CDR3 length is 14 residues. V was pared by 2 bases and J by 6 bases, with 5 bases of the junction left unmatched. CDR3 nucleotides: TGTGCCAGCAGCCAATACAGGGGGAGTGATGGCTACACCTTC. Amino acid sequence: CASSQYRGSDGYTF.

The chain is built from TRBV12-3 or TRBV12-4 and TRBJ1-2, with TRBD1 as a possible D gene (5 bases). With 3 bases removed from V and 3 bases from J, the gap between germline ends came to 8 bases. The CDR3 spans 13 residues. The CDR3 loop reads CASSFSRDYGYTF. The CDR3 region has the DNA TGTGCCAGCAGTTTTTCCAGGGACTATGGCTACACCTTC.

The CDR3 sequence: CASSLGTGGADTQYF. The CDR3 DNA follows: TGTGCCAGCAGTTTAGGGACAGGGGGCGCAGATACGCAGTATTTT. The chain joins TRBV7-3 to TRBJ2-3; the match to TRBD1 covers 12 bases. Trimming cost V 6 bases and J 4 bases; bases outside gene matches: 5. The germline CDR1 and CDR2 sequences are SGHTA and FQGTGA. The CDR3 totals 15 residues. Variable domain in full (rest from reference TRBV7-3 and TRBJ2-3): GAGVSQTPSNKVTEKGKYVELRCDPISGHTALYWYRQSLGQGPEFLIYFQGTGAADDSGLPNDRFFAVRPEGSVSTLKIQRTERGDSAVYLCASSLGTGGADTQYFGPGTRLTVL.

This chain links TRBV15 with TRBJ1-2; 8 bases are a match to TRBD1. The germline gives CDR1 LNHNV, CDR2 YYDKDF (reference sequence). The ends lost 7 bases at V and 4 bases at J; junction bases unmatched: 8. CDR3 length equals 14 residues. CDR3: CATTTDDRGYGYTF. CDR3 sequence (DNA): TGTGCCACCACCACGGACGACAGGGGCTATGGCTACACCTTC. The full variable domain, completed using reference TRBV15 and TRBJ1-2, is DAMVIQNPRYQVTQFGKPVTLSCSQTLNHNVMYWYQQKSSQAPKLLFHYYDKDFNNEADTPDNFQSRRPNTSFCFLDIRSPGLGDTAMYLCATTTDDRGYGYTFGSGTRLTVV.

V gene TRBV5-4 combines with J gene TRBJ2-3, with 9 positions matching TRBD2. Germline assignment: CDR1 SGHNT and CDR2 YYREEE (reference sequence). The CDR3 consists of 16 residues. The V segment lost 4 bases and the J segment 2 bases; nucleotides outside the gene matches: 8. The CDR3 region has the DNA TGTGCCAGCAGCGCTTACCTAGCGGGGATCACAGATACGCAGTATTTT. It is translated as CASSAYLAGITDTQYF.

The chain joins TRBV27 to TRBJ2-5; 9 bases agree with TRBD2. The V gene's germline CDR1 is MNHEY and CDR2 SMNVEV (reference sequence). The V gene end was trimmed by 1 base and the J gene end by 5 bases; junction bases not matched to a gene: 14. The CDR3 has 18 amino acids. The CDR3 is CASSLWLAGITLRETQYF. The CDR3 DNA reads as TGTGCCAGCAGTTTATGGCTAGCGGGGATCACCCTCCGGGAGACCCAGTACTTC.

The chain joins TRBV15 to TRBJ1-4; 12 nucleotides agree with TRBD1. Germline-derived CDR1 and CDR2 are LNHNV and YYDKDF (reference sequence). This CDR3 is 16 amino acids long. Losses at the gene ends were 3 bases for V and 7 bases for J; bases not matched to a gene: 6. The CDR3 loop reads CATSRGQGARGEKLFF. The CDR3 coding sequence is TGTGCCACCAGCAGGGGACAGGGGGCGCGAGGTGAAAAACTGTTTTTT.

CDR3 region: CATSVAGGLPQHF. The CDR3 DNA reads TGTGCCACCAGTGTGGCGGGCGGTTTACCCCAGCATTTT. The rearrangement joins TRBV24-1 to TRBJ1-5, with D hard to call. This CDR3 comprises 13 residues. V lost 5 bases and J 10 bases, leaving 14 bases between the germline ends. Germline CDR1 reads KGHDR; CDR2 reads SFDVKD.

This rearrangement joins TRBV3-1 (or the pseudogene TRBV3-2) to TRBJ1-2, with 7 bases matching TRBD1. V gave up 1 base and J gave up 4 bases; unmatched junction bases: 6. Looked up from germline, CDR1 is LGHDT and CDR2 is YNNKEL (reference sequence). The CDR3 is 15 residues long. CDR3 amino acids: CASSQGQGLGYGYTF. Here the CDR3 DNA reads TGTGCCAGCAGCCAAGGACAGGGTTTGGGCTATGGCTACACCTTC.

The chain combines TRBV11-2 with TRBJ1-4; D is unclear. The CDR3 covers 13 residues. The V gene's germline CDR1 is SGHAT and CDR2 FQNNGV. V was trimmed by 6 bases and J by 8 bases, leaving 13 bases between them. The CDR3 coding sequence is TGTGCCAGCAGTTATCAGTACCCAGAAAAACTGTTTTTT. Translated, it gives CASSYQYPEKLFF.

The chain has TRBV15 and TRBJ1-3; unclear D gene. Germline CDR1 LNHNV, CDR2 YYDKDF (reference sequence). The CDR3 loop spans 16 amino acids. V lost 0 bases, J lost 0 bases, and 9 bases lay in between. CDR3 DNA: TGTGCCACCAGCAGAGATCCGGGGTTCTCTGGAAACACCATATATTTT. Translation: CATSRDPGFSGNTIYF.

This clone was seen just once. The chain has TRBV6-1 and TRBJ1-2; 7 bases line up with TRBD1. This CDR3 contains 14 residues. V lost 3 bases to trimming and J lost 4 bases; unmatched junction nucleotides: 5. Germline CDR1 MNHNS, CDR2 SASEGT. CDR3 loop: CASSEQTGPYGYTF. CDR3 sequence (DNA): TGTGCCAGCAGTGAGCAGACAGGGCCCTATGGCTACACCTTC.

In this sample, this clone turned up a few times. V and J are TRBV11-2 and TRBJ2-7; 7 positions agree with TRBD1. Unmatched junction bases numbered 16, after V lost 5 bases and J lost 6 bases. This CDR3 contains 16 residues. Germline CDR1 reads SGHAT; CDR2 reads FQNNGV. CDR3 region: CASSPSYRGAVGEQYF. The CDR3 region has the DNA TGTGCCAGCAGCCCCTCCTACAGGGGAGCCGTCGGCGAGCAGTACTTC.

The chain has TRBV15 and TRBJ1-1; weak D call: TRBD1 (5 bases). This CDR3 has 13 residues. Germline loops: CDR1 LNHNV, CDR2 YYDKDF (reference sequence). The V gene lost 0 bases and the J gene lost 8 bases, with 10 bases spanning the gap. CDR3 coding DNA: TGTGCCACCAGCAGAGATAAAAGGGGCGAAGCTTTCTTT. Amino acid sequence: CATSRDKRGEAFF.

This rearrangement joins TRBV15 to TRBJ1-5, with a possible D match to TRBD1 (5 bases). V was cut by 1 base and J by 4 bases, with 11 bases left in between. Germline V CDR1 and CDR2: LNHNV, YYDKDF (reference sequence). This CDR3 comprises 15 residues. The CDR3 is CATSRGGGSNQPQHF. As DNA, the CDR3 is TGTGCCACCAGCAGAGGTGGGGGGTCAAATCAGCCCCAGCATTTT.

This chain joins TRBV19 and TRBJ2-7; 10 bases line up with TRBD1. Looked up from germline, CDR1 is LNHDA and CDR2 is SQIVND (reference sequence). V gave up 2 bases and J gave up 1 base; unmatched junction bases: 5. The CDR3 covers 16 residues. The CDR3 nucleotides are TGTGCCAGTAGTATATCCGGGACAGGGGTTTCCTACGAGCAGTACTTC. Translation: CASSISGTGVSYEQYF.

The chain links TRBV29-1 to TRBJ2-7, with TRBD1 identical over 7 bases. Per the germline V gene, CDR1 is SQVTM and CDR2 is ANQGSEA. The length of the CDR3 is 15 residues. The ends lost 4 bases at V and 4 bases at J; junction bases unmatched: 13. The CDR3 protein is CSVGLWGTDPYEQYF. The CDR3 DNA follows: TGCAGCGTTGGACTTTGGGGGACAGATCCTTACGAGCAGTACTTC.

The rearrangement links TRBV28 to TRBJ1-2, with D perhaps TRBD1 (5 bases). The V gene lost 2 bases and the J gene lost 4 bases, with 20 bases spanning the gap. Germline CDR1 is MDHEN and CDR2 is SYDVKM. The CDR3 loop spans 17 amino acids. The CDR3 nucleotides read TGTGCCAGCAGTTTACCCTTACAGGAACGGGAGCCCTATGGCTACACCTTC. It yields the protein CASSLPLQEREPYGYTF.

This chain links TRBV7-6 with TRBJ2-5; 9 bases map to TRBD1. This CDR3 has 16 residues. V lost 0 bases and J lost 4; bases outside the gene matches: 6. Germline assignment: CDR1 SGHVS and CDR2 FNYEAQ. CDR3 residues: CASSLAVTGGGETQYF. In nucleotides, the CDR3 is TGTGCCAGCAGCTTAGCAGTCACAGGGGGCGGAGAGACCCAGTACTTC. Full variable domain (outside the CDR3, taken from reference TRBV7-6 and TRBJ2-5): GAGVSQSPRYKVTKRGQDVALRCDPISGHVSLYWYRQALGQGPEFLTYFNYEAQQDKSGLPNDRFSAERPEGSISTLTIQRTEQRDSAMYRCASSLAVTGGGETQYFGPGTRLLVL.